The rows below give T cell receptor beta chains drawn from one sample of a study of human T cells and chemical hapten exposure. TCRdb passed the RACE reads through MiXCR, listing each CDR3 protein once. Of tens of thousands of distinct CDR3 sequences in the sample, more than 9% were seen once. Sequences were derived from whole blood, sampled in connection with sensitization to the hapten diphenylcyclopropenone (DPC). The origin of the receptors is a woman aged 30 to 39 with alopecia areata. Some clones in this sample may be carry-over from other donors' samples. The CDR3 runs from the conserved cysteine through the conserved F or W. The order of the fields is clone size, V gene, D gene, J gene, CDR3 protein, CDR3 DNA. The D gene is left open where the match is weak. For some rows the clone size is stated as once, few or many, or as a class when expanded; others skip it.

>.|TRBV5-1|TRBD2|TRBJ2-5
CASRLTSGGEETQYF
TGCGCCAGCAGACTGACTAGCGGGGGGGAAGAGACCCAGTACTTC
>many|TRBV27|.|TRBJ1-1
CASSSRQDMNTEAFF
TGTGCCAGCAGTTCGCGACAGGACATGAACACTGAAGCTTTCTTT
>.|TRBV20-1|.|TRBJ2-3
CSARLAGSTDTQYF
TGCAGTGCTAGGTTAGCAGGGTCCACAGATACGCAGTATTTT
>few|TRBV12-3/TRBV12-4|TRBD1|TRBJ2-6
CASRGDRPLKESGANVLTF
TGTGCCAGCAGGGGGGACAGGCCCTTAAAAGAGTCTGGGGCCAACGTCCTGACTTTC
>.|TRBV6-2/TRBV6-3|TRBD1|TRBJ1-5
CASSYGGTGVNQPQHF
TGTGCCAGCAGTTACGGGGGGACAGGAGTCAATCAGCCCCAGCATTTT
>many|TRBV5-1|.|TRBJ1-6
CASSFGDDNSPLHF
TGCGCCAGCAGCTTCGGAGACGATAATTCACCCCTCCACTTT
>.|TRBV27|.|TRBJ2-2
CVSGAGTGELFF
TGTGTTTCGGGGGCGGGGACCGGGGAGCTGTTTTTT
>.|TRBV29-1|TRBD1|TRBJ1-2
CSVDGRAGGGEGYTF
TGCAGCGTTGATGGTCGGGCAGGGGGCGGAGAGGGCTACACCTTC
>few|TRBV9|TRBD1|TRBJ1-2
CASSVAGTGIRTSGYTF
TGTGCCAGCAGCGTAGCTGGGACAGGGATTAGAACGAGTGGCTACACCTTC
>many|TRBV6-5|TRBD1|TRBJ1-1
CASKPQGAWGAFF
TGTGCCAGCAAGCCACAGGGGGCTTGGGGGGCTTTCTTT
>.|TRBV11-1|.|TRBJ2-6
CASSTDLSGANVLTF
TGTGCCAGCAGCACGGACCTTTCTGGGGCCAACGTCCTGACTTTC
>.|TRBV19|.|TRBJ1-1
CASKAGEFAEAFF
TGTGCCAGTAAGGCAGGGGAATTCGCTGAAGCTTTCTTT
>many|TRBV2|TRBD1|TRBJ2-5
CASRGQVETQYF
TGTGCCAGCAGGGGACAGGTGGAGACCCAGTACTTC
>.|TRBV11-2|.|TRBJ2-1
CASTRGTPNEQFF
TGTGCCAGCACCCGGGGGACTCCCAATGAGCAGTTCTTC
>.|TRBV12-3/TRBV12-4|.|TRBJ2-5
CASSLIGETQYF
TGTGCCAGCAGTTTAATAGGAGAGACCCAGTACTTC
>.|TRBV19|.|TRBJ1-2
CASRKIGYTF
TGTGCCAGTAGGAAGATAGGCTACACCTTC
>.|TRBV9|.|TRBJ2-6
CASSGGSGANVLTF
TGTGCCAGCTCCGGAGGGTCTGGGGCCAACGTCCTGACTTTC
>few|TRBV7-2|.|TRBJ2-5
CASSLVRQETQYF
TGTGCCAGCAGCTTAGTCCGGCAAGAGACCCAGTACTTC
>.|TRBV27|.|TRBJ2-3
CASRATDTQYF
TGTGCCAGCAGGGCTACAGATACGCAGTATTTT
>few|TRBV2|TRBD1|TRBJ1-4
CASIADRGREKLFF
TGTGCCAGCATCGCGGACAGGGGGCGCGAAAAACTGTTTTTT
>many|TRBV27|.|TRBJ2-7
CASSLGQPNSYEQYF
TGTGCCAGCAGTTTAGGACAGCCTAACTCCTACGAGCAGTACTTC
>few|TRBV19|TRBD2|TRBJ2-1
CASSRLAGGMNEQFF
TGTGCCAGTAGTAGGCTAGCGGGGGGCATGAATGAGCAGTTCTTC
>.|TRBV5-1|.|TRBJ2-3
CASSLGAITDTQYF
TGCGCCAGCAGCTTGGGGGCCATCACAGATACGCAGTATTTT
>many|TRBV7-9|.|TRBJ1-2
CASSLDSGGYTF
TGTGCCAGCAGCTTAGATTCCGGTGGCTACACCTTC
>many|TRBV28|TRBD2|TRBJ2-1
CASSWGLAGTNEQFF
TGTGCCAGCAGTTGGGGACTAGCGGGGACCAATGAGCAGTTCTTC
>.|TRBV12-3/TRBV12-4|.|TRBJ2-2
CASRAYLGGTGELFF
TGTGCCAGCAGGGCATATTTGGGTGGGACCGGGGAGCTGTTTTTT
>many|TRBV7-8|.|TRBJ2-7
CASSLVATYEQYF
TGTGCCAGCAGCTTAGTTGCCACCTACGAGCAGTACTTC
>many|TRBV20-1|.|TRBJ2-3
CSTEGELRGTDTQYF
TGCAGCACAGAGGGGGAGCTAAGGGGCACAGATACGCAGTATTTT
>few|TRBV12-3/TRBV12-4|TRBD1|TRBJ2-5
CASRGRGLPQTQYF
TGTGCCAGCAGAGGCAGGGGGCTCCCACAGACCCAGTACTTC
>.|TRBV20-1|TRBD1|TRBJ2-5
CSAVGQAQETQYF
TGCAGTGCTGTTGGACAGGCTCAAGAGACCCAGTACTTC
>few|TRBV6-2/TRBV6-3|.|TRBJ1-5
CASSYGPPAINQPQHF
TGTGCCAGCAGTTACGGGCCGCCCGCCATCAATCAGCCCCAGCATTTT
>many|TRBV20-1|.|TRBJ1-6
CSARQEFYNSPLHF
TGCAGTGCTAGGCAGGAATTCTATAATTCACCCCTCCACTTT
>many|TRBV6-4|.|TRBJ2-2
CASSDWGANTGELFF
TGTGCCAGCAGTGATTGGGGGGCTAACACCGGGGAGCTGTTTTTT
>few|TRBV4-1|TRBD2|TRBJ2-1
CASSQDPGGGPPSYNEQFF
TGCGCCAGCAGCCAAGATCCGGGGGGGGGACCCCCCTCCTACAATGAGCAGTTCTTC
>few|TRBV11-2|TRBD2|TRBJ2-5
CASSFNLAGDRETQYF
TGTGCCAGCAGCTTCAATTTAGCGGGGGATAGGGAGACCCAGTACTTC
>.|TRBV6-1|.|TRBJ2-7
CASKAGTGPSEQYF
TGTGCCAGCAAAGCCGGGACGGGGCCCTCCGAGCAGTACTTC
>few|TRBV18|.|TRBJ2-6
CASSPRQLLAGANVLTF
TGTGCCAGCTCACCCCGACAGCTCTTGGCTGGGGCCAACGTCCTGACTTTC
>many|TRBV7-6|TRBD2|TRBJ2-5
CASSLVPREGETQYF
TGTGCCAGCAGCTTAGTCCCCAGGGAGGGAGAGACCCAGTACTTC
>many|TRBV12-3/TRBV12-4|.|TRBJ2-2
CAISLGKNTGELFF
TGTGCCATCTCGCTTGGGAAGAACACCGGGGAGCTGTTTTTT
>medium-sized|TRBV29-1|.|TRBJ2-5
CSVPSDGRGETQYF
TGCAGCGTCCCCTCCGACGGTCGGGGAGAGACCCAGTACTTC
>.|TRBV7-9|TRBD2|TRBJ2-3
CASSSPSPLAGFLRTDTQYF
TGTGCCAGCAGCTCCCCAAGCCCCCTAGCGGGGTTCCTCCGCACAGATACGCAGTATTTT
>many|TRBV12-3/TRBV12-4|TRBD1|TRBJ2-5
CASSSGQGAKTQYF
TGTGCCAGCAGTTCCGGACAGGGGGCGAAGACCCAGTACTTC
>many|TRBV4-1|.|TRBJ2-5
CASSQVGKETQYF
TGCGCCAGCAGCCAAGTGGGGAAAGAGACCCAGTACTTC
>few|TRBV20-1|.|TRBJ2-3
CSARYVVADTQYF
TGCAGTGCTAGATATGTAGTCGCAGATACGCAGTATTTT
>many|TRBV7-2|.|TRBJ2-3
CASSKSTDTQYF
TGTGCCAGCAGCAAAAGCACAGATACGCAGTATTTT
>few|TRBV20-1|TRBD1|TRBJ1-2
CSARGSTGGFGYTF
TGCAGTGCTAGGGGATCGACAGGGGGCTTCGGCTACACCTTC
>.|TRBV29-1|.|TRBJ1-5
CSVVGDNQPQHF
TGCAGCGTTGTTGGGGACAATCAGCCCCAGCATTTT
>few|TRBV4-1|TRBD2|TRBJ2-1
CASSQATSTEQFF
TGCGCCAGCAGCCAAGCGACTAGCACGGAGCAGTTCTTC
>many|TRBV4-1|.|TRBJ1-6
CASSQDPLGYNSPLHF
TGCGCCAGCAGCCAAGACCCCCTTGGCTATAATTCACCCCTCCACTTT
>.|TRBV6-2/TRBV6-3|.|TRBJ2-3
CASSYFGRAADMQYF
TGTGCCAGCAGTTACTTCGGCAGGGCTGCAGATATGCAGTATTTT
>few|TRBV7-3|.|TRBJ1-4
CASRVSDSEKLFF
TGTGCCAGCCGCGTCTCCGACAGTGAAAAACTGTTTTTT
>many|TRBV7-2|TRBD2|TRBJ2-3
CASSSGVAGGTDTQYF
TGTGCCAGCAGCTCCGGGGTAGCGGGGGGCACAGATACGCAGTATTTT